The T cell receptor beta chain under discussion was sequenced for a study of T-cell memory formation after mild COVID-19. Whole-study findings and limits: While clones contracting from day 15 to 85 were balanced between CD4 and CD8, later expanders leaned CD4+. The finding that pre-infection memory included some responding clones suggested that cross-reactive memory joined.

TCRdb itself ran the 5' RACE reads through MiXCR, one entry per CDR3 protein. The sample lists roughly 180,000 distinct CDR3 sequences; 18% were seen once. This clonotype was counted a few times. Its antigen remains unidentified. V dropped 6 bases and J dropped 4 bases, with 11 bases sitting between them. The V gene's germline CDR1 is SNHLY and CDR2 FYNNEI. CDR3 length: 13 residues. The chain has TRBV2 and TRBJ2-3; TRBD1 is a possible D gene (5 bases). Input material: PBMCs or a T cell subset sorted from them (not recorded which). This TCR derives from a man aged 18 to 29 who had mild COVID-19 (a few samples of this study predate the infection). Cell type and time point are not known. The CDR3 protein is CASRGREADTQYF. The CDR3, as DNA: TGTGCCAGCAGGGGGCGCGAGGCAGATACGCAGTATTTT.